The 25 T cell receptor beta chains given below trace back to one sample, sequenced in a study of blood T cell repertoires in COVID-19. Some clones are missing from TCRdb's copy, which holds only in-frame ones; the method was immunoSEQ multiplex PCR. The sample holds some 190,000 clones, more than 75% seen once. The sample consisted of PBMCs or T cells enriched from blood (not recorded which). Receptors were obtained from a man aged 25-40 years with acute COVID-19.

CDR3: CASSLNRKETQYF. The DNA of the CDR3 is TGTGCCAGCAGTTTAAACAGGAAAGAGACCCAGTACTTC. V usage is TRBV12-3 or TRBV12-4 and J usage is TRBJ2-5, with a tentative D call TRBD1 (5 bases). The V end was cut by 2 bases, the J end by 3 bases, with 7 bases between. The CDR3 spans 13 residues.

Concerning this clone: Within the sample, other DNA sequences also encode this same CDR3. The rearrangement joins TRBV6-5 to TRBJ2-7, with D tentatively TRBD2 (5 bases). Germline V lookup: CDR1 MNHEY, CDR2 SVGAGI. The CDR3 loop spans 12 amino acids. Trimming cost V 5 bases and J 5 bases, with 10 bases left between them. The CDR3 bases are TGTGCCAGCAGTCCGGGGTACCACGAGCAGTACTTC. Translated, it gives CASSPGYHEQYF.

This clone was seen more than once but under ten times. This sequence joins TRBV14 and TRBJ1-2; weak D call: TRBD1 (6 bases). The CDR3 sequence is 13 residues long. Trimming cost V 4 bases and J 4 bases, with 10 bases left between them. CDR1 and CDR2 (germline): SGHDN, FVKESK. CDR3 DNA: TGTGCCAGCAGCCGGGACAAGGCCTATGGCTACACCTTC. Residues: CASSRDKAYGYTF.

V gene TRBV28 combines with J gene TRBJ2-6, with TRBD1 matching 9 bases. V lost 5 bases to trimming and J lost 1 base; unmatched junction nucleotides: 6. The CDR3 contains 17 residues. Germline CDR1 reads MDHEN; CDR2 reads SYDVKM. In nucleotides, the CDR3 is TGTGCCAGCAGTACCCCGGGACAGGGATCTGGGGCCAACGTCCTGACTTTC. Translation gives CASSTPGQGSGANVLTF.

The chain combines TRBV19 with TRBJ2-7; 7 nucleotides align to TRBD2. CDR1 and CDR2 from the germline V gene are LNHDA and SQIVND (reference sequence). CDR3 length: 13 amino acids. The J segment lost 5 bases and the V segment lost 6 bases, leaving 7 bases of the junction unmatched. CDR3 amino acids: CASRIGGGDEQYF. CDR3 in DNA: TGTGCCAGTAGGATCGGGGGAGGGGACGAGCAGTACTTC.

In its sample, this clone was seen once. The V and J genes are TRBV6-1 and TRBJ2-3; TRBD2 aligns across 13 bases. CDR3 size: 20 residues. Per the germline V gene, CDR1 is MNHNS and CDR2 is SASEGT. After removal of 1 base from V and 2 bases from J, the junction contained 12 bases not matched to a gene. Here the CDR3 reads CASSEGTSGGAIIPTDTQYF. The CDR3, as DNA: TGTGCCAGCAGTGAAGGAACTAGCGGGGGGGCGATTATACCCACAGATACGCAGTATTTT.

V gene TRBV3-1 (or the pseudogene TRBV3-2) combines with J gene TRBJ2-3; 10 nucleotides match TRBD2. There are 15 residues in the CDR3. Germline lookup yields CDR1 LGHDT and CDR2 YNNKEL (reference sequence). After removal of 5 bases from V and 1 base from J, the junction contained 3 bases not matched to a gene. The CDR3 spells CASSSGTSGTDTQYF. CDR3 coding DNA: TGTGCCAGCAGCTCCGGGACTAGCGGCACAGATACGCAGTATTTT.

This chain's CDR3 is CASSGTGSNYGYTF. DNA for the CDR3: TGCGCCAGCAGCGGGACAGGGTCTAACTATGGCTACACCTTC. The chain is built from TRBV5-1 and TRBJ1-2, with TRBD1 identical over 9 bases. Trimming at V came to 4 bases and at J to 0 bases, leaving 1 base not matched to a gene. Germline V gene sequence: CDR1 SGHRS, CDR2 YFSETQ. CDR3 length: 14 residues.

The J gene is TRBJ1-1, the V gene TRBV20-1, with D possibly being TRBD1 (6 bases). This CDR3 is built from 11 residues. Germline-derived CDR1 and CDR2 are DFQATT and SNEGSKA (reference sequence). Trimming stripped 6 bases from V and 10 bases from J, with 15 bases between. CDR3 DNA sequence: TGCAGTGCCACCACAGGGCTGGGAGCTTTCTTT. Translating gives CSATTGLGAFF.

The gene calls are TRBV5-5 and TRBJ2-7; 7 nucleotides line up with TRBD1. Per the germline V gene, CDR1 is SGHKS and CDR2 is YYEKEE (reference sequence). The CDR3 sequence is 18 residues long. J was trimmed by 5 bases and V by 2 bases; bases with no gene match: 19. CDR3 DNA: TGTGCCAGCAGCTTCACATTCCGGGACAGAGTTATTGTCGACGAGCAGTACTTC. As protein: CASSFTFRDRVIVDEQYF.

The chain carries TRBV6-4 and TRBJ1-2; TRBD1 agrees at 9 bases. Germline V gene sequence: CDR1 MRHNA, CDR2 SNTAGT. The CDR3 has 15 residues. V dropped 2 bases and J dropped 6; count of bases not matched to a gene: 7. The CDR3 DNA follows: TGTGCCAGCAGTGACGGGGGGGGGACAGGGAATGGCTACACCTTC. As protein: CASSDGGGTGNGYTF.

The V call is TRBV27, the J call TRBJ1-1; no clear D gene. Germline CDR1 MNHEY, CDR2 SMNVEV (reference sequence). The V end lost 11 bases, the J end lost 3 bases, and 22 bases lay between the germline ends. The CDR3 is 15 residues long. The CDR3 sequence is CAVLPRPGSDTEAFF. The CDR3 bases are TGTGCCGTGCTACCCCGCCCGGGGTCGGACACTGAAGCTTTCTTT.

The rearrangement links TRBV6-5 to TRBJ1-1, with TRBD1 identical over 11 bases. Germline V gene data show CDR1 as MNHEY and CDR2 as SVGAGI. The trim removed 6 bases at V and 2 bases at J, leaving 2 bases unmatched. This CDR3 region has 14 residues. CDR3 DNA sequence: TGTGCCAGCAGATGGACAGGGGGCAACACTGAAGCTTTCTTT. The encoded protein is CASRWTGGNTEAFF.

V is TRBV27 and J is TRBJ2-2, with TRBD1 as a possible D gene (6 bases). The germline gives CDR1 MNHEY, CDR2 SMNVEV (reference sequence). The germline V and J ends were trimmed by 6 bases and 2 bases, with 10 bases remaining between them. CDR3 size: 14 residues. CDR3 sequence: CASRRGGNTGELFF. The CDR3 DNA is TGTGCCAGCAGGCGAGGGGGAAACACCGGGGAGCTGTTTTTT.

The chain links TRBV10-3 to TRBJ1-2; TRBD1 matches 7 bases. Trimming cost V 9 bases and J 4 bases; bases outside gene matches: 11. Germline V gives CDR1 ENHRY, CDR2 SYGVKD. This CDR3 has 14 amino acids. Written as DNA, the CDR3 is TGTGCCATTGGGACAGCCAATTGGGGCTATGGCTACACCTTC. Amino acid sequence: CAIGTANWGYGYTF.

The rearrangement uses TRBV9 and TRBJ1-5; 10 positions agree with TRBD1. The germline V gene encodes CDR1 SGDLS and CDR2 YYNGEE. The CDR3 covers 15 residues. V lost 0 bases and J lost 6; bases outside the gene matches: 3. CDR3: CASSVGTGGGQPQHF. The CDR3 DNA sequence: TGTGCCAGCAGCGTAGGGACAGGGGGTGGTCAGCCCCAGCATTTT.

This clone has a single count. This chain connects TRBV2 to TRBJ1-4, with D perhaps TRBD1 (5 bases). Germline values: CDR1 SNHLY, CDR2 FYNNEI. The V end was cut by 5 bases, the J end by 8 bases, with 15 bases between. This CDR3 spans 14 amino acids. CDR3 amino acids: CASSSQVGQEKLFF. CDR3 in DNA: TGTGCCAGCAGTTCGCAGGTGGGGCAGGAAAAACTGTTTTTT.

V is TRBV10-2 and J is TRBJ1-4; 8 bases match TRBD1. Germline V gene sequence: CDR1 WSHSY, CDR2 SAAADI. The junction had 8 bases not matched to a gene; V was cut back by 0 bases and J by 11 bases. This CDR3 region has 15 residues. CDR3 protein: CASSESSRGRGKLFF. As DNA, the CDR3 is TGCGCCAGCAGTGAGTCGAGCAGGGGGCGGGGGAAACTGTTTTTT.

V and J are TRBV24-1 and TRBJ1-6, with no clear D. This CDR3 has 14 residues. Germline V gene data show CDR1 as KGHDR and CDR2 as SFDVKD. The ends were cut back, 0 bases at V and 9 bases at J, with 8 bases in the middle. The CDR3, as DNA: TGTGCCACCAGTGATTTGAAAAACGGTTCACCCCTCCACTTT. Translating gives CATSDLKNGSPLHF.

This clone was picked up many times. The chain couples TRBV28 to TRBJ1-5; 9 nucleotides align to TRBD1. Germline V lookup: CDR1 MDHEN, CDR2 SYDVKM. Unmatched junction bases numbered 7, after V lost 8 bases and J lost 2 bases. CDR3 length equals 15 residues. DNA for the CDR3: TGTGCCAGCGCCGTGCGACAGGGGGGCAATCAGCCCCAGCATTTT. This translates into CASAVRQGGNQPQHF.

V usage is TRBV27 and J usage is TRBJ2-6, with 8 bases lining up with TRBD2. There are 17 residues in the CDR3. The J segment lost 0 bases and the V segment lost 6 bases, leaving 7 bases of the junction unmatched. Germline values: CDR1 MNHEY, CDR2 SMNVEV (reference sequence). As DNA, the CDR3 is TGTGCCAGCAGGTATGGCGGGGGGCACTCTGGGGCCAACGTCCTGACTTTC. It encodes CASRYGGGHSGANVLTF.

V gene TRBV2 combines with J gene TRBJ2-1; 10 bases match TRBD2. V shed 5 bases and J 4 bases; nucleotides not matched to a gene: 2. Germline CDR1 reads SNHLY; CDR2 reads FYNNEI. There are 14 residues in the CDR3. Written as DNA, the CDR3 is TGTGCCAGCAGTAATAGCGGGGGGTACAATGAGCAGTTCTTC. Its translation: CASSNSGGYNEQFF.

V usage is TRBV10-3 and J usage is TRBJ1-5; no definite D call. This CDR3 is built from 16 residues. Per the germline V gene, CDR1 is ENHRY and CDR2 is SYGVKD. V lost 0 bases to trimming and J lost 7 bases, with 16 bases between them. The CDR3 reads CAISESPPSTHQPQHF. For the CDR3, the DNA is TGTGCCATCAGTGAGTCCCCTCCGTCGACTCACCAGCCCCAGCATTTT.

The gene calls are TRBV30 and TRBJ1-2; TRBD1 matches at 7 bases. Germline CDR1 is GTSNPN and CDR2 is SVGIG (reference sequence). V lost 7 bases and J lost 3; bases outside the gene matches: 8. This CDR3 comprises 13 residues. CDR3 sequence (DNA): TGTGCCTTTCCGACAGGGAAGTACTATGGCTACACCTTC. As protein: CAFPTGKYYGYTF. Looking up the rest from reference TRBV30 and TRBJ1-2 gives the full variable domain: SQTIHQWPATLVQPVGSPLSLECTVEGTSNPNLYWYRQAAGRGLQLLFYSVGIGQISSEVPQNLSASRPQDRQFILSSKKLLLSDSGFYLCAFPTGKYYGYTFGSGTRLTVV.

This clone appeared many times. The chain uses TRBV5-5 and TRBJ1-1; D possibly corresponds to TRBD1 (6 bases). The CDR3 runs 16 residues. V shed 0 bases and J shed 1 base, with 13 bases lying between them. Germline assignment: CDR1 SGHKS and CDR2 YYEKEE (reference sequence). The chain's CDR3 is CASSLVTGRTNTEAFF. Here the CDR3 DNA reads TGTGCCAGCAGCTTGGTGACAGGAAGAACGAACACTGAAGCTTTCTTT.